Presented here are 5 T cell receptor beta chains from one specimen sequenced in a study of regulatory T cells in long-lasting Graves disease. Arm-PCR of CDR3 regions and iRepertoire HTBI primers were the basis on which TCR beta libraries were built. TCRdb re-analysed the multiplex PCR reads in MiXCR, keeping a single row per CDR3 protein. The table shows 350,000 to 450,000 distinct CDR3 sequences, with roughly 21% occurring only once. This sample's time point: persistent/refractory GD, antithyroid drugs over 5 years with positive TRAb. Following extraction of RNA from PBMCs, that RNA was used to make the TCR library. The material was peripheral blood mononuclear cells (PBMCs), obtained when the disease was refractory, from a patient treated with antithyroid drugs. The receptor source for this set is a female donor with Graves disease.

The table lists this clonotype with many counts. The gene calls are TRBV28 and TRBJ1-2; 8 bases agree with TRBD1. Germline V gives CDR1 MDHEN, CDR2 SYDVKM. This CDR3 has 14 residues. The V segment lost 9 bases and the J segment 3 bases; nucleotides outside the gene matches: 9. For the CDR3, the DNA is TGTGCCAGTAAAAAGGACAGGGAGTACTATGGCTACACCTTC. It yields the protein CASKKDREYYGYTF.

The sample holds many counts of this clonotype. This rearrangement joins TRBV3-1 to TRBJ2-5; D gene unclear. From germline, CDR1 is LGHDT and CDR2 YNNKEL (reference sequence). V dropped 0 bases and J dropped 1 base, with 15 bases sitting between them. The CDR3 contains 17 residues. CDR3 DNA sequence: TGTGCCAGCAGCCAAGATCTTGCCGAAACACCCCAAGAGACCCAGTACTTC. Its protein is CASSQDLAETPQETQYF.

The sample holds many counts of this clonotype. The chain joins TRBV27 to TRBJ1-2; 7 bases agree with TRBD1. The CDR3 is 16 amino acids. Germline CDR1 reads MNHEY; CDR2 reads SMNVEV (reference sequence). Trimming removed 5 bases from V and 4 bases from J; junction bases left unmatched: 13. The CDR3 loop reads CASSANHGQDGYGYTF. DNA for the CDR3: TGTGCCAGCAGTGCCAACCACGGACAGGACGGCTATGGCTACACCTTC.

The V call is TRBV9, the J call TRBJ2-2, with 8 bases matching TRBD1. CDR3 length equals 15 residues. Per germline, CDR1 SGDLS and CDR2 YYNGEE. With 3 bases clipped from V and 2 bases from J, the junction kept 3 bases outside the gene matches. The CDR3 nucleotides read TGTGCCAGCAGCGCTACAGGGGGAAACACCGGGGAGCTGTTTTTT. Its protein product is CASSATGGNTGELFF.

DNA for the CDR3: TGTGCCAGCAGCTCGACAGAGCCCTACGAGCAGTACTTC. Protein product: CASSSTEPYEQYF. The genes are TRBV7-9 and TRBJ2-7; possible D gene TRBD1, 5 bases. The V and J ends lost 4 bases and 2 bases respectively, with 9 bases between them. The CDR3 is made up of 13 amino acids. CDR1 and CDR2 from the germline V gene are SEHNR and FQNEAQ (reference sequence).